The next 2 T cell receptor beta chains were all read from a single sample in a study of blood T cell repertoires in COVID-19 (TCRdb year 2020). The library was generated by the immunoSEQ multiplex PCR assay. The table was pulled from immuneACCESS by TCRdb, which kept in-frame rearrangements only. Such tables lose some clones; where checked, under half of the loss comes from unresolved V genes, and the rest has no known cause. The sample has 370,000 or so clones on record, around 87% of them singletons. 1.3% of the sample is taken by the ten largest. Material: PBMCs or T cells enriched from blood (not recorded which). These receptors all come from a man younger than 40 who had recovered from COVID-19.

The chain joins TRBV19 to TRBJ1-5; possibly TRBD1 for D (5 bases). Trimming left V 3 bases short and J 0 bases short, with 9 bases between. The CDR3 totals 15 residues. Germline values: CDR1 LNHDA, CDR2 SQIVND (reference sequence). CDR3 in DNA: TGTGCCAGTAGTATTCGGGGGTATAGCAATCAGCCCCAGCATTTT. Amino acids: CASSIRGYSNQPQHF.

The V and J genes are TRBV6-2 or TRBV6-3 and TRBJ2-2, with TRBD2 as a possible D gene (6 bases). Germline CDR1 is MNHEY and CDR2 is SVGEGT. Trimming left V 7 bases short and J 0 bases short, with 15 bases between. The CDR3 has 16 residues. In DNA form, the CDR3 reads TGTGCCAGCACCCCCCGGGGGAATGCGAACACCGGGGAGCTGTTTTTT. Its translation: CASTPRGNANTGELFF.